A selection of T cell receptor beta chains follows, all from one sample in a study of shared clonotypes between healthy human individuals. The method was immunoSEQ multiplex PCR; TCRdb's version includes in-frame clones alone and lacks a portion of them. The repertoire holds some 2,000,000 clones, with 90% to 95% as singletons. Sequenced material: naive CD4+ T cells sorted from blood. The receptors shown here come from a young man in good health. Each CDR3 is given with its conserved first and last residue. Each record gives: clone size, J gene, D gene, V gene, CDR3 DNA, CDR3 protein. D genes are given only for firm matches. Size tells how often a clone was seen (once, few, many) or the class of an expanded clone, and some rows leave it out.

abundance: -
j_gene: TRBJ2-4
d_gene: -
v_gene: TRBV19
CDR3nt: TGTGCCAGTAGTACCCCAGGGTTCAAAAACATTCAGTACTTC
CDR3aa: CASSTPGFKNIQYF

abundance: -
j_gene: TRBJ2-1
d_gene: TRBD2
v_gene: TRBV4-3
CDR3nt: TGCGCCAGCAGCCAGGGCGGGAGGGATTACAATGAGCAGTTCTTC
CDR3aa: CASSQGGRDYNEQFF

abundance: -
j_gene: TRBJ1-2
d_gene: TRBD1
v_gene: TRBV5-6
CDR3nt: TGTGCCAGCAGCTTGAGACAGGGAGGCTATGGCTACACCTTC
CDR3aa: CASSLRQGGYGYTF

abundance: -
j_gene: TRBJ1-2
d_gene: -
v_gene: TRBV6-6
CDR3nt: TGTGCCAGCAGCCATCGACAGGACTATAACTATGGCTACACCTTC
CDR3aa: CASSHRQDYNYGYTF

abundance: -
j_gene: TRBJ2-5
d_gene: TRBD2
v_gene: TRBV5-6
CDR3nt: TGTGCCAGCAGCTGGGGACTAGATCAAGAGACCCAGTACTTC
CDR3aa: CASSWGLDQETQYF

abundance: -
j_gene: TRBJ1-6
d_gene: -
v_gene: TRBV27
CDR3nt: TGTGCCAGCAAGGGAGGGTTTGGTTCACCCCTCCACTTT
CDR3aa: CASKGGFGSPLHF

abundance: -
j_gene: TRBJ2-5
d_gene: -
v_gene: TRBV9
CDR3nt: TGTGCCAGCAGCGTAGGACCATCCAGGGGGGAACAAGAGACCCAGTACTTC
CDR3aa: CASSVGPSRGEQETQYF

abundance: -
j_gene: TRBJ2-1
d_gene: TRBD2
v_gene: TRBV4-3
CDR3nt: TGCGCCAGCAGCCAGGTTGAGGGGTTACGAAGCGGGAGGGCGTCTTACAATGAGCAGTTCTTC
CDR3aa: CASSQVEGLRSGRASYNEQFF

abundance: -
j_gene: TRBJ2-5
d_gene: TRBD1
v_gene: TRBV2
CDR3nt: TGTGCCAGCAGGAAGACAGGGCTCCAAGAGACCCAGTACTTC
CDR3aa: CASRKTGLQETQYF

abundance: -
j_gene: TRBJ2-2
d_gene: -
v_gene: TRBV2
CDR3nt: TGTGCCAGCAGTCCAGGAGAGAACACCGGGGAGCTGTTTTTT
CDR3aa: CASSPGENTGELFF

abundance: -
j_gene: TRBJ2-5
d_gene: -
v_gene: TRBV7-2
CDR3nt: TGTGCCAGCAGCTTACGGCCGAGCGGCCAAGAGACCCAGTACTTC
CDR3aa: CASSLRPSGQETQYF

abundance: -
j_gene: TRBJ2-1
d_gene: -
v_gene: TRBV10-3
CDR3nt: TGTGCCATCAGTGCGGGGAAGATCGCCAATGAGCAGTTCTTC
CDR3aa: CAISAGKIANEQFF

abundance: -
j_gene: TRBJ2-7
d_gene: TRBD2
v_gene: TRBV7-2
CDR3nt: TGTGCCAGCAGCTCCCCGGGAGGGAGTTCCTACGAGCAGTACTTC
CDR3aa: CASSSPGGSSYEQYF

abundance: -
j_gene: TRBJ1-2
d_gene: -
v_gene: TRBV6-5
CDR3nt: TGTGCCAGCAGTTACCTCCCGGGGGCGGGCTATGGCTACACCTTC
CDR3aa: CASSYLPGAGYGYTF

abundance: once
j_gene: TRBJ1-1
d_gene: TRBD1
v_gene: TRBV18
CDR3nt: TGTGCCAGCTCACCACGACAGGGTAATACTGAAGCTTTCTTT
CDR3aa: CASSPRQGNTEAFF

abundance: -
j_gene: TRBJ1-1
d_gene: -
v_gene: TRBV6-6
CDR3nt: TGTGCCAGCAGTTACTCGGAAATGGGGGGAAGGGCTGAAGCTTTCTTT
CDR3aa: CASSYSEMGGRAEAFF

abundance: -
j_gene: TRBJ1-5
d_gene: TRBD1
v_gene: TRBV30
CDR3nt: TGTGCCTGGAGCGCCTCCGGACAGGGCGCGAATCAGCCCCAGCATTTT
CDR3aa: CAWSASGQGANQPQHF

abundance: -
j_gene: TRBJ2-3
d_gene: TRBD2
v_gene: TRBV7-2
CDR3nt: TGTGCCAGCAGCTTAGCACTAGCGGGAGGGCCGAAGACAGATACGCAGTATTTT
CDR3aa: CASSLALAGGPKTDTQYF

abundance: -
j_gene: TRBJ1-1
d_gene: -
v_gene: TRBV29-1
CDR3nt: TGCAGCGTCATACAGTTCATAAACACTGAAGCTTTCTTT
CDR3aa: CSVIQFINTEAFF

abundance: -
j_gene: TRBJ1-3
d_gene: -
v_gene: TRBV5-8
CDR3nt: TGTGCCAGCAGCTTTAAGTCGTATAGCTCTGGAAACACCATATATTTT
CDR3aa: CASSFKSYSSGNTIYF

abundance: -
j_gene: TRBJ1-2
d_gene: -
v_gene: TRBV7-2
CDR3nt: TGTGCCAGCAGCCCGCGGGCACCCTCTAACTATGGCTACACCTTC
CDR3aa: CASSPRAPSNYGYTF

abundance: -
j_gene: TRBJ2-3
d_gene: TRBD1
v_gene: TRBV7-2
CDR3nt: TGTGCCAGCAGCCGGGACAGGGGCGGCACAGATACGCAGTATTTT
CDR3aa: CASSRDRGGTDTQYF

abundance: -
j_gene: TRBJ2-1
d_gene: -
v_gene: TRBV29-1
CDR3nt: TGCAGCGTCGCCAACAATGAGCAGTTCTTC
CDR3aa: CSVANNEQFF

abundance: -
j_gene: TRBJ2-1
d_gene: -
v_gene: TRBV28
CDR3nt: TGTGCCAGCAGTCCCGGGGCCCCTGGGGGCAATGAGCAGTTCTTC
CDR3aa: CASSPGAPGGNEQFF

abundance: -
j_gene: TRBJ2-5
d_gene: -
v_gene: TRBV18
CDR3nt: TGTGCCAGCTCACCACCCCGGGGCAGAAAGTCTGGGGGGCAAGAGACCCAGTACTTC
CDR3aa: CASSPPRGRKSGGQETQYF

abundance: -
j_gene: TRBJ1-1
d_gene: -
v_gene: TRBV7-8
CDR3nt: TGTGCCAGCAGCATACAGGAGAACACTGAAGCTTTCTTT
CDR3aa: CASSIQENTEAFF

abundance: -
j_gene: TRBJ2-5
d_gene: -
v_gene: TRBV30
CDR3nt: TGTGCCTGGAGTCCCGGATGGGGGCGAGAGACCCAGTACTTC
CDR3aa: CAWSPGWGRETQYF

abundance: -
j_gene: TRBJ1-2
d_gene: -
v_gene: TRBV27
CDR3nt: TGTGCCAGCAGTTTAAACAAAGGTTATGGCTACACCTTC
CDR3aa: CASSLNKGYGYTF

abundance: -
j_gene: TRBJ1-3
d_gene: TRBD1
v_gene: TRBV5-6
CDR3nt: TGTGCCAGCAGCAAAAACGACAGGGGCTCTGGAAACACCATATATTTT
CDR3aa: CASSKNDRGSGNTIYF

abundance: -
j_gene: TRBJ2-3
d_gene: -
v_gene: TRBV5-6
CDR3nt: TGTGCCAGCAGCCCTTATGGCACAGATACGCAGTATTTT
CDR3aa: CASSPYGTDTQYF

abundance: -
j_gene: TRBJ2-2
d_gene: -
v_gene: TRBV18
CDR3nt: TGTGCCAGCTCACCAGGGCGGAACACCGGGGAGCTGTTTTTT
CDR3aa: CASSPGRNTGELFF

abundance: -
j_gene: TRBJ2-7
d_gene: -
v_gene: TRBV20-1
CDR3nt: TGCAGTGCCGAAACTAGCTACGAGCAGTACTTC
CDR3aa: CSAETSYEQYF

abundance: -
j_gene: TRBJ2-7
d_gene: -
v_gene: TRBV19
CDR3nt: TGTGCCAGTAGTATAGTCGGACCCTACGAGCAGTACTTC
CDR3aa: CASSIVGPYEQYF

abundance: -
j_gene: TRBJ1-1
d_gene: -
v_gene: TRBV5-4
CDR3nt: TGTGCCAGCAGCTTGGAGGGAGAGGTGTTGAACACTGAAGCTTTCTTT
CDR3aa: CASSLEGEVLNTEAFF